These 20 T cell receptor beta chains came from one sample sequenced in a study of T cells in Graves' hyperthyroidism and ophthalmopathy. TCR beta CDR3 sequences were amplified from RNA transcripts. The TCR CDR3 first-round RT-PCR relied on the HTBI primer set. TCRdb independently ran MiXCR on the multiplex PCR reads; one entry per CDR3 protein. The sample shows around 690,000 distinct CDR3 sequences, roughly 17% of them seen only once. Input material: blood. The source of these receptors is a man aged 50-59 years with Graves' hyperthyroidism.

This clonotype has ten or more counts. This chain uses TRBV5-1 with TRBJ1-2; 8 bases agree with TRBD1. The CDR3 spans 16 residues. Looked up from germline, CDR1 is SGHRS and CDR2 is YFSETQ. Trimming cost V 4 bases and J 3 bases; bases outside gene matches: 11. The chain's CDR3 is CASSAQRNRGDYGYTF. CDR3 in DNA: TGCGCCAGCAGCGCACAACGGAACAGGGGGGACTATGGCTACACCTTC.

Comments on this clonotype: Just one base apart from a much larger clone, this may be a read error. The chain carries TRBV28 and TRBJ1-1; possible D gene TRBD1, 5 bases. Germline lookup yields CDR1 MDHEN and CDR2 SYDVKM. CDR3 length: 14 residues. Trimming shortened V by 6 bases and J by 4 bases, and 15 bases separated the two germline ends. CDR3 bases: TGTGCCAGCAGACTCGGGGCCTTGAGCACTGAAGCTTTCTTT. Translating it yields CASRLGALSTEAFF.

In this sample, this clonotype turned up many times. This chain links TRBV24-1 with TRBJ2-1, with 10 bases that match TRBD1. V was pared by 3 bases and J by 3 bases, with 7 bases of the junction left unmatched. CDR1 and CDR2 (germline): KGHDR, SFDVKD. The CDR3 length is 17 residues. The CDR3 coding sequence is TGTGCCACCAGTGATGTATCCGGGACAGGGGTCTACAATGAGCAGTTCTTC. It is translated as CATSDVSGTGVYNEQFF.

The table lists this clonotype with many counts. The rearrangement links TRBV29-1 to TRBJ2-1; 8 bases fit TRBD2. Germline CDR1 reads SQVTM; CDR2 reads ANQGSEA. The ends lost 6 bases at V and 8 bases at J; junction bases unmatched: 12. This CDR3 comprises 14 residues. CDR3 sequence (DNA): TGCAGCGTCCGTCCCTTCGCGGGACTAGATGAGCAGTTCTTC. Amino acid sequence: CSVRPFAGLDEQFF.

This clonotype was detected ten times or more. J is TRBJ2-1 and V is TRBV28; tentatively, D is TRBD1 (5 bases). Trimming removed 5 bases at V and 0 bases at J, with 8 bases between. The CDR3 extends over 14 amino acids. Germline CDR1 MDHEN, CDR2 SYDVKM. The CDR3 loop reads CASSPQGSYNEQFF. In DNA form, the CDR3 reads TGTGCCAGCAGTCCCCAGGGCTCCTACAATGAGCAGTTCTTC.

This clonotype has a count of ten or more. The J gene is TRBJ1-5, the V gene TRBV20-1, with no clear D. The CDR3 consists of 18 residues. CDR1 is DFQATT and CDR2 is SNEGSKA in the germline V gene (reference sequence). Trimming took 5 bases from V and 4 from J, leaving 27 bases between them. The CDR3 reads CSAGKPLVGGSVNQPQHF. CDR3 nucleotides: TGCAGTGCTGGGAAGCCCCTAGTGGGAGGGAGTGTGAATCAGCCCCAGCATTTT.

This clonotype has at least ten counts. The chain links TRBV14 to TRBJ2-7, with TRBD1 identical over 7 bases. This CDR3 contains 14 residues. CDR1 SGHDN and CDR2 FVKESK come from the germline V gene. V was clipped by 0 bases and J by 3 bases; unmatched bases: 2. The CDR3 region is CASSQDWDSYEQYF. CDR3 DNA sequence: TGTGCCAGCAGCCAAGATTGGGACAGCTACGAGCAGTACTTC.

The genes are TRBV28 and TRBJ1-4, with TRBD1 matching over 9 bases. V shed 6 bases, J shed 7 bases, and the junction held 9 bases outside the gene matches. The CDR3 loop spans 15 amino acids. Germline CDR1 and CDR2: MDHEN and SYDVKM. DNA of the CDR3: TGTGCCAGCAGCCCTGAGGGACAGGGTGTTGAAAAACTGTTTTTT. It codes for CASSPEGQGVEKLFF. The full variable domain, in which reference TRBV28 and TRBJ1-4 provide the parts outside the CDR3, is DVKVTQSSRYLVKRTGEKVFLECVQDMDHENMFWYRQDPGLGLRLIYFSYDVKMKEKGDIPEGYSVSREKKERFSLILESASTNQTSMYLCASSPEGQGVEKLFFGSGTQLSVL.

This clonotype showed up just a few times. The chain joins TRBV28 to TRBJ1-2, with D maybe TRBD1 (5 bases). Trimming took 6 bases from V and 8 from J, leaving 7 bases between them. Germline CDR1 and CDR2: MDHEN and SYDVKM. This CDR3 is built from 10 residues. The CDR3 sequence is CASSKGGYTF. The CDR3 region has the DNA TGTGCCAGCAGCAAGGGGGGCTACACCTTC.

The sample holds a few counts of this clonotype. The chain couples TRBV19 to TRBJ1-1; TRBD1 agrees at 9 bases. V shed 5 bases, J shed 0 bases, and the junction held 4 bases outside the gene matches. This CDR3 spans 15 amino acids. CDR1 is LNHDA, CDR2 SQIVND, per germline (reference sequence). CDR3 nucleotide sequence: TGTGCCAGTAGTTCGGACAGGGGAATGAACACTGAAGCTTTCTTT. It translates to CASSSDRGMNTEAFF.

Ten or more counts support this clonotype. The V and J genes are TRBV7-2 and TRBJ2-5; D perhaps matches TRBD2 (5 bases). Germline lookup yields CDR1 SGHTA and CDR2 FQGNSA. The CDR3 loop spans 14 amino acids. The V end lost 1 base, the J end lost 6 bases, and 12 bases lay between the germline ends. The CDR3 sequence is CASSLELSGKTQYF. The CDR3 region has the DNA TGTGCCAGCAGCTTAGAATTGTCCGGGAAGACCCAGTACTTC.

This clonotype was detected many times. The V gene is TRBV28, the J gene TRBJ1-2, with a weak D call TRBD1 (5 bases). CDR1 is MDHEN, CDR2 SYDVKM, per germline. Trimming removed 6 bases at V and 4 bases at J, with 15 bases between. The length of the CDR3 is 14 residues. CDR3 in amino acids: CASSFGTLGYGYTF. The CDR3 bases are TGTGCCAGCAGCTTCGGGACCTTGGGCTATGGCTACACCTTC.

V usage is TRBV29-1 and J usage is TRBJ2-5; D is perhaps TRBD1 (8 bases). The CDR3 contains 13 residues. The V end was cut by 4 bases, the J end by 4 bases, with 13 bases between. Germline CDR1 SQVTM, CDR2 ANQGSEA. As DNA, the CDR3 is TGCAGCGTTGCTACAGGGGGGGGAGAGACCCAGTACTTC. As protein: CSVATGGGETQYF. Full variable domain (rest looked up from reference TRBV29-1 and TRBJ2-5): SAVISQKPSRDICQRGTSLTIQCQVDSQVTMMFWYRQQPGQSLTLIATANQGSEATYESGFVIDKFPISRPNLTFSTLTVSNMSPEDSSIYLCSVATGGGETQYFGPGTRLLVL.

In this sample, this clonotype turned up a few times. J is TRBJ1-1 and V is TRBV7-2, with D maybe TRBD1 (6 bases). The CDR3 contains 17 residues. Germline V gives CDR1 SGHTA, CDR2 FQGNSA. Trimming pared 5 bases from V and 11 bases from J, leaving 30 bases between. For the CDR3, the DNA is TGTGCCAGCAGCGGCGCAGAACGTTCCGGGACACTAAAAGAGGCTTTCTTT. Translation gives CASSGAERSGTLKEAFF.

This clonotype has ten or more counts. The CDR3 is CSAPGQGVLITEAFF. CDR3 nucleotide sequence: TGCAGTGCCCCGGGACAGGGAGTGTTGATCACTGAAGCTTTCTTT. This rearrangement joins TRBV20-1 to TRBJ1-1, with TRBD1 matching 9 bases. The ends lost 6 bases at V and 4 bases at J; junction bases unmatched: 12. CDR1 and CDR2 (germline): DFQATT, SNEGSKA (reference sequence). This CDR3 contains 15 residues.

This clonotype has a count of ten or more. V usage is TRBV27 and J usage is TRBJ2-7; D not resolved. V was clipped by 4 bases and J by 5 bases, with 12 bases between them. Per the germline V gene, CDR1 is MNHEY and CDR2 is SMNVEV (reference sequence). The CDR3 extends over 13 amino acids. This CDR3 is CASSSRFGHEQYF. The CDR3 region has the DNA TGTGCCAGCAGTTCTCGCTTCGGCCACGAGCAGTACTTC.

This clonotype came up many times. The V gene is TRBV28, the J gene TRBJ2-7; D is ambiguous. V gave up 3 bases and J gave up 2 bases, with 11 bases separating them. The germline V gene encodes CDR1 MDHEN and CDR2 SYDVKM. The CDR3 totals 14 residues. The CDR3 region is CASSFLGLTYEQYF. CDR3 nucleotide sequence: TGTGCCAGCAGTTTTTTAGGGCTCACCTACGAGCAGTACTTC.

This clonotype was counted ten times or more. V usage is TRBV5-1 and J usage is TRBJ2-5; maybe TRBD2 (6 bases). From germline, CDR1 is SGHRS and CDR2 YFSETQ. The length of the CDR3 is 13 residues. Trimming pared 10 bases from V and 4 bases from J, leaving 17 bases between. CDR3 amino acids: CASGLGGVETQYF. DNA for the CDR3: TGCGCCTCCGGCTTGGGGGGAGTAGAGACCCAGTACTTC. The whole variable domain, filled in from reference TRBV5-1 and TRBJ2-5, reads KAGVTQTPRYLIKTRGQQVTLSCSPISGHRSVSWYQQTPGQGLQFLFEYFSETQRNKGNFPGRFSGRQFSNSRSEMNVSTLELGDSALYLCASGLGGVETQYFGPGTRLLVL.

This clonotype was recorded at least ten times. J is TRBJ2-3 and V is TRBV20-1; possibly TRBD2 for D (6 bases). CDR3 size: 15 residues. The V and J ends lost 0 bases and 0 bases respectively, with 10 bases between them. Germline CDR1 reads DFQATT; CDR2 reads SNEGSKA (reference sequence). The CDR3 here is CSARDRGTSTDTQYF. The CDR3 DNA reads as TGCAGTGCTAGAGATCGGGGGACTAGCACAGATACGCAGTATTTT.

About this clonotype: A clone one base away is much larger, so this may be a read error. The V gene is TRBV7-2, the J gene TRBJ1-2; 8 bases align to TRBD1. The CDR3 has 15 residues. Germline V gene data show CDR1 as SGHTA and CDR2 as FQGNSA. In DNA form, the CDR3 reads TGTGCCGGCAGCCCTTCAGGGGGCTTTCGCTATGGCTACACCTTC. Encoded protein: CAGSPSGGFRYGYTF.